Included here is one T cell receptor beta chain sequence, with context. The antigen is undetermined. This sample was taken from a study of chemoradiotherapy in HPV16-positive cancers. Across the whole study: A couple of HPV16-positive patients' cells yielded candidate HPV-specific clones and common motifs. Notes on the study in general: Candidate HPV-specific clones and E7-related TCR motifs grew in tumor during treatment.

The assay was immunoSEQ multiplex PCR, and TCRdb's table has in-frame clones only and misses some. Counted here are about 5,000 clones, around 84% occurring once; the ten biggest clones make up 15% to 20%. CDR1 is SGHRS, CDR2 YFSETQ, per germline. This CDR3 has 14 residues. V lost 0 bases and J lost 4, with 10 bases in between. The TCR comes from a human donor with HPV-associated anogenital cancer. The chain uses TRBV5-1 and TRBJ1-2, with D unclear. Sample collection occurred from a patient who underwent chemoradiotherapy. The CDR3 here is CASSLGEAGYGYTF. In DNA, the CDR3 is TGCGCCAGCAGCTTGGGGGAAGCTGGCTATGGCTACACCTTC. Drawing the rest from reference TRBV5-1 and TRBJ1-2, the complete variable domain is KAGVTQTPRYLIKTRGQQVTLSCSPISGHRSVSWYQQTPGQGLQFLFEYFSETQRNKGNFPGRFSGRQFSNSRSEMNVSTLELGDSALYLCASSLGEAGYGYTFGSGTRLTVV.